The 5 T cell receptor beta chains in this list originate from one sample, sequenced in a study of siplizumab effects on memory and regulatory T cells. Sequenced by immunoSEQ multiplex PCR; TCRdb stores in-frame clones only, minus some. The table has 90,000 to 95,000 clones, over 85% seen once. Material for sequencing was CD8+ T cells sorted from blood. These receptors were collected from a human donor in good health.

This clone was seen just once. This sequence joins TRBV5-4 and TRBJ2-1; 12 nucleotides agree with TRBD1. V was pared by 4 bases and J by 8 bases, with 7 bases of the junction left unmatched. The CDR3 has 15 residues. Germline CDR1 is SGHNT and CDR2 is YYREEE (reference sequence). The chain's CDR3 is CASSTRDRGLDEQFF. The CDR3 DNA follows: TGTGCCAGCAGCACCCGGGACAGGGGGCTCGATGAGCAGTTCTTC.

V gene TRBV11-3 combines with J gene TRBJ2-1, with a possible D match to TRBD2 (5 bases). Germline loops: CDR1 SGHNT, CDR2 YENEEA. The CDR3 is made up of 16 amino acids. Trimming shortened V by 6 bases and J by 2 bases, and 17 bases separated the two germline ends. The chain's CDR3 is CASSNLDSGTYNEQFF. The CDR3 coding sequence is TGTGCCAGCAGTAACCTTGATTCGGGAACCTACAATGAGCAGTTCTTC. Full variable domain (missing parts from reference TRBV11-3 and TRBJ2-1): EAGVVQSPRYKIIEKKQPVAFWCNPISGHNTLYWYLQNLGQGPELLIRYENEEAVDDSQLPKDRFSAERLKGVDSTLKIQPAELGDSAVYLCASSNLDSGTYNEQFFGPGTRLTVL.

This clone was found many times. The J gene is TRBJ2-1, the V gene TRBV27; maybe TRBD2 (5 bases). Germline CDR1 MNHEY, CDR2 SMNVEV (reference sequence). The CDR3 is 14 amino acids. Trimming stripped 3 bases from V and 7 bases from J, with 13 bases between. The CDR3 region has the DNA TGTGCCAGCAGTTTTGTCTCTAGCCCGAATGAGCAGTTCTTC. It is translated as CASSFVSSPNEQFF.

The sample holds a few counts of this clone. The rearrangement joins TRBV19 to TRBJ1-1, with 7 nucleotides matching TRBD1. The CDR3 has 13 residues. J gave up 3 bases and V 6 bases, and 4 bases lay outside the gene matches. Germline loops: CDR1 LNHDA, CDR2 SQIVND (reference sequence). The CDR3 coding sequence is TGTGCCAGTAGACGACAGGGACACACTGAAGCTTTCTTT. This encodes CASRRQGHTEAFF.

The chain recombines TRBV6-5 with TRBJ2-1; weak D call: TRBD2 (6 bases). The CDR3 is 15 residues long. V gave up 2 bases and J gave up 1 base, with 9 bases separating them. Germline CDR1 and CDR2: MNHEY and SVGAGI. The CDR3 protein is CASSYPRGSYNEQFF. In DNA, the CDR3 is TGTGCCAGCAGTTACCCACGGGGGTCCTACAATGAGCAGTTCTTC.